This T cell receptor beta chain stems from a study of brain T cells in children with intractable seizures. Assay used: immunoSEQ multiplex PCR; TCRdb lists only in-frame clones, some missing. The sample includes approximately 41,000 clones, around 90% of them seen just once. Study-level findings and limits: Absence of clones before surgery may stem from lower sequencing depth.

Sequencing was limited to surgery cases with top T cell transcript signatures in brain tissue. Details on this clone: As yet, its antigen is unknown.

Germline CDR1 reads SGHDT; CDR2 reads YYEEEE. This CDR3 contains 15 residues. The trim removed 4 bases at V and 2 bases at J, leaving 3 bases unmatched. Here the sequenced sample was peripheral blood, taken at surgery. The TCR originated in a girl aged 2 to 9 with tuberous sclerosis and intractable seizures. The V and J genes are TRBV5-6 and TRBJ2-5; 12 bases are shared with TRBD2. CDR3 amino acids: CASSETSGGQETQYF. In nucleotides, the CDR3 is TGTGCCAGCAGCGAGACTAGCGGGGGTCAAGAGACCCAGTACTTC. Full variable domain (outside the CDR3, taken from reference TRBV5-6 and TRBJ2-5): DAGVTQSPTHLIKTRGQQVTLRCSPKSGHDTVSWYQQALGQGPQFIFQYYEEEERQRGNFPDRFSGHQFPNYSSELNVNALLLGDSALYLCASSETSGGQETQYFGPGTRLLVL.